A selection of T cell receptor beta chains follows, all from one sample in a study of shared clonotypes between healthy human individuals. Sequencing was performed with immunoSEQ multiplex PCR; in TCRdb, only in-frame clones are kept and a portion is missing. The sample contains over 750,000 clones, approximately 97% of which appear only once. Sequenced: naive CD8+ T cells sorted from blood. All receptors derive from a man younger than 40 in good health. Each CDR3 is given without its conserved first and last residue. D genes are given only for firm matches.

j_call,d_call,v_call,cdr3_aa
TRBJ2-7,TRBD1,TRBV25-1,ASSSNAGGEQY
TRBJ2-6,.,TRBV21-1,ASSKARSRSSGANVLT
TRBJ2-1,.,TRBV27,ASRDQDGRNEQF
TRBJ2-5,.,TRBV6-5,ASSYTGTEETQY
TRBJ1-4,TRBD1,TRBV29-1,SVEDLTGAGEKLF
TRBJ1-1,.,TRBV25-1,ASSADNRGDTEAF
TRBJ2-4,.,TRBV5-1,ASREYGQTGDIQY
TRBJ2-7,TRBD2,TRBV6-1,ASSVSTSGVSSYEQY
TRBJ2-3,.,TRBV9,ASSVGMQGSDTQY
TRBJ2-7,.,TRBV27,ASSLGQLYEQY
TRBJ2-7,TRBD1,TRBV4-1,ASSQGAPGQGFYEQY
TRBJ2-1,.,TRBV15,AVRPGSPNEQF
TRBJ2-7,.,TRBV5-4,ASPYRLREQY
TRBJ2-7,TRBD1,TRBV29-1,SVAPTGLGYEQY
TRBJ1-2,TRBD1,TRBV2,ASVGQEYGYT
TRBJ2-7,TRBD1,TRBV29-1,SVEQGSTYEQY
TRBJ1-1,TRBD1,TRBV7-9,ASSLGQGDTEAF
TRBJ2-3,.,TRBV29-1,SAEGFFLDPDTQY
TRBJ2-7,TRBD2,TRBV5-5,ASSSPTSGSPEQY
TRBJ2-2,.,TRBV5-1,ASSLIDGPSNTGELF
TRBJ1-2,.,TRBV7-8,ASSSENSETNYGYT
TRBJ1-2,TRBD1,TRBV5-4,ASSLTGSNT
TRBJ1-5,.,TRBV7-2,ASSLLKGEGNQPQH
TRBJ2-5,.,TRBV7-9,ASSLVGTLKETQY
TRBJ2-3,.,TRBV9,ASGRESTDTQY
TRBJ2-3,.,TRBV10-3,AISDSLSPTDTQY
TRBJ2-7,.,TRBV27,ASSTPRVGSIGEQY
TRBJ2-7,.,TRBV11-2,ASSLTRYEQY
TRBJ1-2,.,TRBV7-9,ASSRPRGGGFHGYT
TRBJ1-1,TRBD1,TRBV27,ASSPGGTEAF
TRBJ2-7,TRBD2,TRBV7-9,ASEPPLAGAYEQY
TRBJ1-2,.,TRBV5-1,ASSLADINYGYT
TRBJ2-7,TRBD1,TRBV11-2,ASSYGRQGYEQY
TRBJ2-1,.,TRBV9,ASSVVLAPPNNEQF
TRBJ2-7,TRBD2,TRBV7-9,ASSLPTSGVEQY
TRBJ2-2,TRBD2,TRBV28,ASSFGAGEFPGELF
TRBJ2-1,TRBD2,TRBV29-1,SVEGTSGSTSYNEQF
TRBJ2-2,.,TRBV2,ASSGDYNTGELF
TRBJ1-2,.,TRBV9,ASYRVGYT
TRBJ2-7,TRBD2,TRBV11-2,ASSLDSGLAGGVSYEQY
TRBJ1-3,.,TRBV29-1,SVEKARSGNTIY